Sequencing of this TCR beta chain was carried out in a study of post-analysis software for immune sequencing data. Study results and limitations: When patients were compared with controls, a handful of TRBV segments were more frequent, TRBV5-6, TRBV5-1 and TRBV20-1 among them.

Germline CDR1 is SNHLY and CDR2 is FYNNEI. This CDR3 comprises 13 residues. With 7 bases removed from V and 0 bases from J, the gap between germline ends came to 9 bases. Unique molecular identifiers were built into the TCR beta cDNA libraries. TCRdb itself ran the PCR reads through MiXCR, one entry per CDR3 protein. In the table there are roughly 800,000 distinct CDR3 sequences, just under 30% of which are singletons. Of note for this clonotype: Its antigen remains unidentified.

Sequenced: blood. The V and J genes are TRBV2 and TRBJ1-1; weak D call: TRBD1 (5 bases). This TCR was recovered from a girl under 18 with multiple sclerosis. CDR3 sequence: CASKGTVNTEAFF. CDR3 coding DNA: TGTGCCAGCAAGGGGACGGTGAACACTGAAGCTTTCTTT.